The T cell receptor (beta chain) described here comes from a study of blood T cell repertoires in COVID-19. About the study: Specimens from acute and convalescent COVID-19 originated in the United States, Italy and Spain.

Original processing methods: Amplification of reference gene primers was used by the study to estimate nucleated cell counts. Assay: immunoSEQ multiplex PCR; the TCRdb copy retains only in-frame clones and omits some. From that table come the V and J calls and clone size; the DNA was used to work out D and trimming. The repertoire has fewer than 350,000 clones, roughly 85% of them found once; the top ten carry around 4.4%. Germline V CDR1 and CDR2: SQVTM, ANQGSEA. This CDR3 is built from 12 residues. The V end was cut by 0 bases, the J end by 12 bases, with 14 bases between. Sequenced: PBMCs or T cells enriched from blood (not recorded which). J is TRBJ1-2 and V is TRBV29-1, with a tentative D call TRBD1 (6 bases). This receptor was obtained from a woman aged 40 to 50 with acute COVID-19. The CDR3 nucleotides are TGCAGCGTTGAAGATGTCGGACAGTCTGACACCTTC. Translation gives CSVEDVGQSDTF. Looking up the rest from reference TRBV29-1 and TRBJ1-2 gives the full variable domain: SAVISQKPSRDICQRGTSLTIQCQVDSQVTMMFWYRQQPGQSLTLIATANQGSEATYESGFVIDKFPISRPNLTFSTLTVSNMSPEDSSIYLCSVEDVGQSDTFGSGTRLTVV.